One and the same sample provided the 26 T cell receptor beta chains below, sequenced in a study of cytomegalovirus exposure and HLA in healthy donors. The PCR used 60 Vbeta and 13 Jbeta primers. Assay: immunoSEQ multiplex PCR; the TCRdb copy retains only in-frame clones and omits some. The top ten hold 4.5% to 6.5% of the sample, which has around 97,000 clones, roughly a tenth seen once. Sequenced sample: PBMCs. Receptors originate from a man aged 45-60 years in good health and CMV-seropositive.

This chain joins TRBV12-5 and TRBJ2-3; no reliable D call. V was trimmed by 7 bases and J by 2 bases, leaving 7 bases between them. The CDR3 sequence is 12 residues long. From germline, CDR1 is LGHNT and CDR2 FRNRAP. CDR3 sequence: CASASTTDTQYF. CDR3 sequence (DNA): TGTGCTAGTGCCTCTACCACAGATACGCAGTATTTT. Based on the CDR3 plus reference TRBV12-5 and TRBJ2-3, the full variable domain is DARVTQTPRHKVTEMGQEVTMRCQPILGHNTVFWYRQTMMQGLELLAYFRNRAPLDDSGMPKDRFSAEMPDATLATLKIQPSEPRDSAVYFCASASTTDTQYFGPGTRLTVL.

V is TRBV29-1 and J is TRBJ2-2, with TRBD2 matching 7 bases. The germline CDR1 and CDR2 sequences are SQVTM and ANQGSEA. The V segment lost 4 bases and the J segment 6 bases; nucleotides outside the gene matches: 8. The CDR3 contains 14 residues. This CDR3 is CSVAAGVYAGELFF. In DNA, the CDR3 is TGCAGCGTTGCCGCGGGAGTTTATGCCGGGGAGCTGTTTTTT.

This clone was picked up a small number of times. The sample contains more than one DNA sequence encoding this CDR3. The chain joins TRBV7-9 to TRBJ1-2; D possibly corresponds to TRBD1 (5 bases). CDR1 is SEHNR, CDR2 FQNEAQ, per germline (reference sequence). This CDR3 spans 14 amino acids. Trimming took 1 base from V and 6 from J, leaving 12 bases between them. CDR3 nucleotides: TGTGCCAGCAGCTTAGGCAGGGCGGAAAATGGCTACACCTTC. Its protein is CASSLGRAENGYTF.

CDR3 residues: CASSSRVEAFF. The DNA for the CDR3 is TGTGCCAGCAGCTCCAGGGTTGAAGCTTTCTTT. The V call is TRBV11-2, the J call TRBJ1-1; possible D gene TRBD1, 5 bases. Germline CDR1 SGHAT, CDR2 FQNNGV. The CDR3 sequence is 11 residues long. V was clipped by 4 bases and J by 7 bases, with 7 bases between them.

This clone has a handful of counts. This chain links TRBV7-2 with TRBJ1-2; 9 bases are shared with TRBD1. V trimming: 4 bases; J trimming: 8 bases; junction bases outside the gene matches: 5. CDR3 length equals 13 residues. Germline V gene lookup returns CDR1 SGHTA and CDR2 FQGNSA. DNA of the CDR3: TGTGCCAGCAGCTCCACAGGGGGCGGGGGCTACACCTTC. Protein product: CASSSTGGGGYTF.

This clone came up many times. The chain combines TRBV12-5 with TRBJ2-6; the match to TRBD2 covers 7 bases. V was clipped by 4 bases and J by 0 bases; unmatched bases: 9. Germline loops: CDR1 LGHNT, CDR2 FRNRAP. The CDR3 extends over 18 amino acids. The CDR3 DNA reads as TGTGCTAGTGGTTGGGGGGGAAGACGGGGCTCTGGGGCCAACGTCCTGACTTTC. Translating gives CASGWGGRRGSGANVLTF.

The chain uses TRBV19 and TRBJ2-2; the match to TRBD2 covers 7 bases. From germline, CDR1 is LNHDA and CDR2 SQIVND (reference sequence). Trimming took 7 bases from V and 6 from J; bases not matched to a gene: 11. The CDR3 totals 15 residues. The CDR3 sequence is CASTPGTIFPGELFF. The CDR3 DNA follows: TGTGCCAGTACCCCCGGGACTATATTCCCCGGGGAGCTGTTTTTT.

The V and J genes are TRBV7-6 and TRBJ2-5; 8 nucleotides align to TRBD1. CDR3 size: 15 residues. Trimming took 1 base from V and 5 from J; bases not matched to a gene: 6. The germline CDR1 and CDR2 sequences are SGHVS and FNYEAQ. CDR3 nucleotide sequence: TGTGCCAGCAGCTTAGGACCAGGGGGCTCGGAGACCCAGTACTTC. This gives the protein CASSLGPGGSETQYF.

This rearrangement joins TRBV29-1 to TRBJ1-6, with D tentatively TRBD1 (6 bases). The germline V gene has CDR1 SQVTM and CDR2 ANQGSEA. Deletions cut 4 bases from V and 8 bases from J, with 12 bases between. The CDR3 is 13 amino acids. DNA of the CDR3: TGCAGCGTTGCCACAGGGCTCCATTCACCCCTCCACTTT. Amino acids: CSVATGLHSPLHF. The variable domain in full, with the rest retrieved from reference TRBV29-1 and TRBJ1-6, is SAVISQKPSRDICQRGTSLTIQCQVDSQVTMMFWYRQQPGQSLTLIATANQGSEATYESGFVIDKFPISRPNLTFSTLTVSNMSPEDSSIYLCSVATGLHSPLHFGNGTRLTVT.

This clone appeared a few times. V is TRBV29-1 and J is TRBJ2-7, with 13 bases matching TRBD2. Trimming removed 6 bases from V and 5 bases from J; junction bases left unmatched: 1. The germline gives CDR1 SQVTM, CDR2 ANQGSEA. CDR3 length: 12 amino acids. CDR3 in amino acids: CSVTSGRNEQYF. The CDR3 DNA is TGCAGCGTGACTAGCGGGAGGAACGAGCAGTACTTC.

The V call is TRBV13, the J call TRBJ2-7, with TRBD2 matching over 13 bases. This CDR3 is built from 17 residues. Germline V gene lookup returns CDR1 PRHDT and CDR2 FYEKMQ (reference sequence). V gave up 3 bases and J gave up 1 base; unmatched junction bases: 6. As DNA, the CDR3 is TGTGCCAGCAGCTTTACTAGCGGGAGGGTCCCATCCTACGAGCAGTACTTC. It yields the protein CASSFTSGRVPSYEQYF.

The genes are TRBV5-6 and TRBJ1-2; possible D gene TRBD1, 5 bases. This CDR3 contains 13 residues. Per the germline V gene, CDR1 is SGHDT and CDR2 is YYEEEE. Trimming removed 2 bases from V and 2 bases from J, with 7 bases in between. Here the CDR3 DNA reads TGTGCCAGCAGCTTCCAGGGAAACTATGGCTACACCTTC. This encodes CASSFQGNYGYTF.

This clone was seen only a few times. CDR3 loop: CASALREANTEAFF. The CDR3 DNA is TGTGCCAGCGCGCTGAGGGAGGCGAACACTGAAGCTTTCTTT. The V and J genes are TRBV9 and TRBJ1-1; no definite D call. CDR3 length: 14 residues. V gave up 7 bases and J gave up 1 base, with 14 bases separating them. Germline lookup yields CDR1 SGDLS and CDR2 YYNGEE.

CDR3 sequence reads: CASSLDFMGAGRLNPVLTF. DNA for the CDR3: TGTGCCAGCAGCTTAGATTTTATGGGTGCGGGACGCCTTAATCCCGTCCTGACTTTC. V and J are TRBV7-8 and TRBJ2-6; weak D call: TRBD2 (6 bases). V was cut by 1 base and J by 12 bases, with 28 bases left in between. The CDR3 covers 19 residues. Per germline, CDR1 SGHVS and CDR2 FQNEAQ.

The rearrangement uses TRBV29-1 and TRBJ1-2; 8 positions match TRBD1. V shed 6 bases, J shed 1 base, and the junction held 4 bases outside the gene matches. CDR1 SQVTM and CDR2 ANQGSEA come from the germline V gene. The CDR3 spans 13 residues. The CDR3 coding sequence is TGCAGCGTCAGACAGGGGTTTAACTATGGCTACACCTTC. It encodes CSVRQGFNYGYTF.

This clone was observed a few times. This same CDR3 is encoded by further DNA sequences in the sample. The genes are TRBV28 and TRBJ2-7; no clear D gene. Germline V gene data show CDR1 as MDHEN and CDR2 as SYDVKM. V was trimmed by 9 bases and J by 4 bases, leaving 10 bases between them. CDR3 length equals 11 residues. The CDR3 sequence: CASSLRYEQYF. In nucleotides, the CDR3 is TGTGCCAGTAGCTTGCGGTACGAGCAGTACTTC.

This clone has only a few counts. The J gene is TRBJ2-2, the V gene TRBV30, with D possibly being TRBD1 (5 bases). The CDR3 has 15 residues. CDR1 is GTSNPN and CDR2 is SVGIG in the germline V gene (reference sequence). V dropped 1 base and J dropped 2 bases, with 11 bases sitting between them. CDR3 nucleotide sequence: TGTGCCTGGAGTGGAACAGGAACAAACACCGGGGAGCTGTTTTTT. Its translation is CAWSGTGTNTGELFF. Full variable domain (remainder filled in from reference TRBV30 and TRBJ2-2): SQTIHQWPATLVQPVGSPLSLECTVEGTSNPNLYWYRQAAGRGLQLLFYSVGIGQISSEVPQNLSASRPQDRQFILSSKKLLLSDSGFYLCAWSGTGTNTGELFFGEGSRLTVL.

In its sample, this clone was seen a few times. The V call is TRBV5-1, the J call TRBJ2-7; 8 bases agree with TRBD1. From germline, CDR1 is SGHRS and CDR2 YFSETQ. The V segment lost 4 bases and the J segment 3 bases; nucleotides outside the gene matches: 6. This CDR3 is 14 amino acids long. CDR3 in DNA: TGCGCCAGCAGCGCGGACAGGGTGGGCTACGAGCAGTACTTC. It translates to CASSADRVGYEQYF. Full variable domain (rest looked up from reference TRBV5-1 and TRBJ2-7): KAGVTQTPRYLIKTRGQQVTLSCSPISGHRSVSWYQQTPGQGLQFLFEYFSETQRNKGNFPGRFSGRQFSNSRSEMNVSTLELGDSALYLCASSADRVGYEQYFGPGTRLTVT.

This clone was counted only a few times. V and J are TRBV5-4 and TRBJ1-1; possible D gene TRBD1, 6 bases. Per the germline V gene, CDR1 is SGHNT and CDR2 is YYREEE (reference sequence). The V and J ends lost 4 bases and 1 base respectively, with 11 bases between them. The CDR3 runs to 14 residues. The CDR3 DNA is TGTGCCAGCAGCCCGGGACAAACGAACACTGAAGCTTTCTTT. This gives the protein CASSPGQTNTEAFF.

The V and J genes are TRBV28 and TRBJ2-5, with TRBD1 matching 7 bases. The trim removed 2 bases at V and 2 bases at J, leaving 8 bases unmatched. The length of the CDR3 is 16 residues. Looked up from germline, CDR1 is MDHEN and CDR2 is SYDVKM. Written as DNA, the CDR3 is TGTGCCAGCAGTTTACGCGGAGTACAGGGGCAAGAGACCCAGTACTTC. Translated, it gives CASSLRGVQGQETQYF.

This clone came up many times. The V call is TRBV29-1, the J call TRBJ2-1, with 13 bases lining up with TRBD2. V lost 1 base, J lost 7 bases, and 13 bases stayed unmatched. Germline values: CDR1 SQVTM, CDR2 ANQGSEA. There are 18 residues in the CDR3. The CDR3 coding sequence is TGCAGCGTTGAAGCTAGTTTCGGGACTAGCGGGATGGGGAATGAGCAGTTCTTC. Protein sequence: CSVEASFGTSGMGNEQFF.

The CDR3 DNA reads TGTGCCAGCAGCTTAGCGTCAGGGGCGGATGGCTACACCTTC. It yields the protein CASSLASGADGYTF. The chain joins TRBV7-2 to TRBJ1-2, with a weak D call TRBD1 (6 bases). This CDR3 comprises 14 residues. The germline gives CDR1 SGHTA, CDR2 FQGNSA. The V gene lost 0 bases and the J gene lost 6 bases, with 11 bases spanning the gap.

This clone was observed a handful of times. This chain links TRBV25-1 with TRBJ2-7; tentative D call: TRBD2 (7 bases). This CDR3 comprises 14 residues. Trimming took off 6 bases at V and 3 bases at J, with 15 bases between the two ends. Germline assignment: CDR1 MGHDK and CDR2 SYGVNS. The DNA for the CDR3 is TGTGCCAGCAGACCCGGGGGGCGAAACTACGAGCAGTACTTC. This sequence encodes CASRPGGRNYEQYF.

This clone was observed a handful of times. Other nucleotide sequences in the sample specify the same CDR3. The rearrangement joins TRBV7-9 to TRBJ2-1; tentatively, D is TRBD2 (6 bases). The length of the CDR3 is 14 residues. V was clipped by 1 base and J by 2 bases, with 6 bases between them. CDR1 SEHNR and CDR2 FQNEAQ come from the germline V gene (reference sequence). CDR3 residues: CASSLGGTYNEQFF. CDR3 bases: TGTGCCAGCAGCTTAGGCGGGACCTACAATGAGCAGTTCTTC.

This clone showed up just a few times. The chain carries TRBV7-3 and TRBJ2-2; 11 bases match TRBD1. V shed 5 bases, J shed 4 bases, and the junction held 3 bases outside the gene matches. This CDR3 spans 15 amino acids. Germline CDR1 reads SGHTA; CDR2 reads FQGTGA. The CDR3 nucleotides are TGTGCCAGCAGCCCCGGACAGGGGGCCACCGGGGAGCTGTTTTTT. Its translation: CASSPGQGATGELFF.

This clone has only a few counts. V is TRBV9 and J is TRBJ1-1, with D possibly TRBD1 on 5 matching bases. The V end was cut by 5 bases, the J end by 2 bases, with 13 bases between. Germline CDR1 SGDLS, CDR2 YYNGEE. The CDR3 covers 14 residues. The CDR3 nucleotides read TGTGCCAGCAGATCCGGGGGTATAAACACTGAAGCTTTCTTT. As protein: CASRSGGINTEAFF. Supplemented by reference TRBV9 and TRBJ1-1, the full variable domain reads DSGVTQTPKHLITATGQRVTLRCSPRSGDLSVYWYQQSLDQGLQFLIQYYNGEERAKGNILERFSAQQFPDLHSELNLSSLELGDSALYFCASRSGGINTEAFFGQGTRLTVV.